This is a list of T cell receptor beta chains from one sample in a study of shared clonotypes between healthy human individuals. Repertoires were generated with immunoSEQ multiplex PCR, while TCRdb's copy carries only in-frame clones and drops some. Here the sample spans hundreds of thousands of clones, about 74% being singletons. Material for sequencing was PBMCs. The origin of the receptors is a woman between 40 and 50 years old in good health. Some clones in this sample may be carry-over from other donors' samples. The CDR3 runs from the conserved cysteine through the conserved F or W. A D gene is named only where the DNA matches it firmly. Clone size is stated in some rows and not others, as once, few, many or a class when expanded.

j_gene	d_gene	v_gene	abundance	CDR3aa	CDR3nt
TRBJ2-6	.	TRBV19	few	CASSGFFSGANVLTF	TGTGCCAGTAGTGGGTTCTTCTCTGGGGCCAACGTCCTGACTTTC
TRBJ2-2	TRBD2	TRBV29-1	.	CSGLAGVPTGELFF	TGCAGCGGACTAGCGGGAGTCCCCACCGGGGAGCTGTTTTTT
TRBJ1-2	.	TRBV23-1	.	CASSQSLPSGGGYTF	TGCGCCAGCAGTCAAAGTCTCCCCTCGGGTGGTGGCTACACCTTC
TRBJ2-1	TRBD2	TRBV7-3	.	CASSLAGVGNEQFF	TGTGCCAGCAGCTTAGCGGGAGTGGGCAATGAGCAGTTCTTC
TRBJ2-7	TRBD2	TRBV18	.	CASSPLSGRADYEQYF	TGTGCCAGCTCACCACTTAGCGGGAGGGCCGACTACGAGCAGTACTTC
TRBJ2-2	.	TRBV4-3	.	CASSQGFSMGELFF	TGCGCCAGCAGCCAGGGTTTTAGCATGGGGGAGCTGTTTTTT
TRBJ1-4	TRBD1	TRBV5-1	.	CASSPGQGFEKLFF	TGCGCCAGCAGCCCGGGACAGGGTTTTGAAAAACTGTTTTTT
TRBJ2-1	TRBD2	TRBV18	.	CASSPDSAGGNEQFF	TGTGCCAGCTCACCAGATTCAGCGGGGGGCAATGAGCAGTTCTTC
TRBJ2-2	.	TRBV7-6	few	CASSPVNPNTGELFF	TGTGCCAGCAGCCCGGTAAACCCGAACACCGGGGAGCTGTTTTTT
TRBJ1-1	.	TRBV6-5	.	CASSDRGFMNTEAFF	TGTGCCAGCAGCGATCGAGGGTTCATGAACACTGAAGCTTTCTTT
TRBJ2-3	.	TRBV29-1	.	CSVAAQGRADTQYF	TGCAGCGTTGCGGCGCAGGGAAGAGCAGATACGCAGTATTTT
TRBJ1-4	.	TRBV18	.	CASSPPVGNREKLFF	TGTGCCAGCTCACCACCTGTAGGAAACAGGGAAAAACTGTTTTTT
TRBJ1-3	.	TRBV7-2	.	CASSQQGSGNTIYF	TGTGCCAGCAGCCAACAGGGCTCTGGAAACACCATATATTTT
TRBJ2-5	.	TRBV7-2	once	CASTGYIHETQYF	TGTGCCAGCACAGGATACATTCATGAGACCCAGTACTTC
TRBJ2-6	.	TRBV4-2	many	CASSQVGGSGANVLTF	TGTGCCAGCAGCCAAGTAGGGGGGTCAGGGGCCAACGTCCTGACTTTC
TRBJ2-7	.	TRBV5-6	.	CASSLGRPYEQYF	TGTGCCAGCAGCTTGGGAAGGCCCTACGAGCAGTACTTC
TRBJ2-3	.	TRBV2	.	CASRRLDSATDTQYF	TGTGCCAGCAGAAGACTCGATTCTGCCACAGATACGCAGTATTTT
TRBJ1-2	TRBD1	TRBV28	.	CASSSGQINYGYTF	TGTGCCAGCAGTTCGGGACAGATTAACTATGGCTACACCTTC
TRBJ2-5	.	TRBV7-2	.	CASSLVWAFQETQYF	TGTGCCAGCAGCTTAGTTTGGGCCTTCCAAGAGACCCAGTACTTC
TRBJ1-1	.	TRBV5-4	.	CASKMGGRTEAFF	TGTGCCAGCAAAATGGGGGGGAGGACTGAAGCTTTCTTT
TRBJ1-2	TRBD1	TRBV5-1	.	CASSFGTGGFGYTF	TGCGCCAGCAGCTTTGGGACAGGGGGGTTTGGCTACACCTTC
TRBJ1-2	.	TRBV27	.	CASSTGTNYGYTF	TGTGCCAGCAGCACAGGGACTAACTATGGCTACACCTTC
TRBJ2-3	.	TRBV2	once	CASSLRVFGTDTQYF	TGTGCCAGCAGCCTCAGGGTGTTTGGCACAGATACGCAGTATTTT
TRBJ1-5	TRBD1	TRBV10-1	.	CASKEQGPYSNQPQHF	TGCGCCAGCAAAGAACAGGGGCCTTATAGCAATCAGCCCCAGCATTTT
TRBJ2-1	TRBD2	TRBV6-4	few	CASPAGGPGNEQFF	TGTGCCAGCCCCGCGGGAGGGCCGGGAAATGAGCAGTTCTTC
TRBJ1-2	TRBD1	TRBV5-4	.	CASSRTGTGLYGYTF	TGTGCCAGCAGCCGTACCGGGACAGGGCTCTATGGCTACACCTTC
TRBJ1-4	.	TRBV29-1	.	CSVVSGFNEKLFF	TGCAGCGTTGTTTCAGGGTTTAATGAAAAACTGTTTTTT
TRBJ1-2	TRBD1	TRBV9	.	CASSGRQGVRGYTF	TGTGCCAGCAGCGGCAGACAGGGGGTAAGGGGCTACACCTTC
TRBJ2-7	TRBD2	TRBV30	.	CAWSVPARTSGTHEQYF	TGTGCCTGGAGTGTACCCGCCAGGACTAGCGGGACCCACGAGCAGTACTTC
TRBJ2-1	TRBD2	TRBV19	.	CASSPSSGSTRNEQFF	TGTGCCAGTAGCCCCTCTAGCGGGAGTACAAGAAATGAGCAGTTCTTC
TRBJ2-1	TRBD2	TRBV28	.	CASSSPGLALNEQFF	TGTGCCAGCAGCTCCCCGGGACTAGCTTTGAATGAGCAGTTCTTC
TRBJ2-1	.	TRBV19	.	CASIKSGHNEQFF	TGTGCCAGTATAAAGTCAGGGCACAATGAGCAGTTCTTC
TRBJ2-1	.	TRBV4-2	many	CASTSSYNEQFF	TGTGCCAGCACCTCAAGCTACAATGAGCAGTTCTTC
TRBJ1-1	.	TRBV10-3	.	CAIREGGTTEAFF	TGTGCCATCAGAGAAGGGGGTACCACTGAAGCTTTCTTT
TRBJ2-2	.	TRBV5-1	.	CASSLVPARDTGELFF	TGCGCCAGCAGCTTGGTGCCAGCCCGCGACACCGGGGAGCTGTTTTTT
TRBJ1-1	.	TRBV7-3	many	CASSPGPNTEAFF	TGTGCCAGCAGTCCGGGACCGAACACTGAAGCTTTCTTT
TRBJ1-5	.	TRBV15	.	CATSPRGTRQPQHF	TGTGCCACCAGCCCGAGAGGGACGAGGCAGCCCCAGCATTTT
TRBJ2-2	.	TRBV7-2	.	CASSQFRGGNTGELFF	TGTGCCAGCAGCCAATTTCGTGGGGGGAACACCGGGGAGCTGTTTTTT
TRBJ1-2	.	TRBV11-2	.	CASSLGKDRLYGYTF	TGTGCCAGCAGCTTAGGCAAGGACAGACTCTATGGCTACACCTTC
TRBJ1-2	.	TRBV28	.	CASSFGWSGGYTF	TGTGCCAGCAGTTTTGGCTGGTCCGGGGGCTACACCTTC
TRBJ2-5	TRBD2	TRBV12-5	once	CASGLEGSGGETQYF	TGTGCTAGTGGTTTGGAAGGTAGCGGGGGGGAGACCCAGTACTTC
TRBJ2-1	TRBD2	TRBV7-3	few	CASSRSGGSYNEQFF	TGTGCCAGCAGCCGTAGCGGGGGCTCCTACAATGAGCAGTTCTTC